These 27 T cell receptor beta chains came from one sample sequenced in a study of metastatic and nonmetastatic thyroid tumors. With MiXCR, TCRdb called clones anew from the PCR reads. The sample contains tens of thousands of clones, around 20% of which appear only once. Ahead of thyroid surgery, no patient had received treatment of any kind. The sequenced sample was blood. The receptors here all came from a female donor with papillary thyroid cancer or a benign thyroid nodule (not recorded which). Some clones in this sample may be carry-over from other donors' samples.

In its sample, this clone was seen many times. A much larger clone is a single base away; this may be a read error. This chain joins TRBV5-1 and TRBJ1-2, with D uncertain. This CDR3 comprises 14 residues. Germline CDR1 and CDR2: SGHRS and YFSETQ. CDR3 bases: TGCGCCAGCAGCTTCGCCAGCCTTAACTATGGCCACACCTTC. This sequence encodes CASSFASLNYGHTF.

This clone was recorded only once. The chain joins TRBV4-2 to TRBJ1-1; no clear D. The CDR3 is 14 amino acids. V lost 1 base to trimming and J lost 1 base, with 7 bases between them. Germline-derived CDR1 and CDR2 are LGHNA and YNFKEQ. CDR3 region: CASSQVAENTEAFF. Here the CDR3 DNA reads TGTGCCAGCAGCCAAGTTGCCGAGAACACTGAAGCTTTCTTT.

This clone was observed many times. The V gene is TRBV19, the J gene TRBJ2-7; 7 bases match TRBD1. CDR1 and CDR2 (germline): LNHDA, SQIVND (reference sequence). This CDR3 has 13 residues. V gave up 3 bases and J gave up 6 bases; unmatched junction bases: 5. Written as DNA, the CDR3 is TGTGCCAGTAGTATTGCAGGGGGTGGCGAGCAGTACTTC. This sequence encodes CASSIAGGGEQYF.

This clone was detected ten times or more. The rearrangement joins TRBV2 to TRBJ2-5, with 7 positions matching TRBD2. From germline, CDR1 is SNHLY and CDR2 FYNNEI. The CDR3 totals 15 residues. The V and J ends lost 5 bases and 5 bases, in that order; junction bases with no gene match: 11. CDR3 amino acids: CASSSEGGRQETQYF. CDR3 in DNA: TGTGCCAGCAGTTCCGAGGGAGGGCGGCAGGAGACCCAGTACTTC.

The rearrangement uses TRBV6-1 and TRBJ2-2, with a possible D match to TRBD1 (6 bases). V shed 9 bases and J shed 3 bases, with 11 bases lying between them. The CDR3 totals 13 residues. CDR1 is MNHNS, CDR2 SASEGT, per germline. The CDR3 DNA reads TGTGCCAGGGGGGCAGCGGACACCGGGGAGCTGTTTTTT. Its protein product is CARGAADTGELFF.

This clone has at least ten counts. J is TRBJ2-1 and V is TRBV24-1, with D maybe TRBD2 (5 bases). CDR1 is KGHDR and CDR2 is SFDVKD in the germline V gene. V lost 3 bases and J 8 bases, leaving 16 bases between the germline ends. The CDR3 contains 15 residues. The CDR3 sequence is CATSDTDSLDDEQFF. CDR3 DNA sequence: TGTGCCACCAGTGATACGGACTCCCTCGACGATGAGCAGTTCTTC.

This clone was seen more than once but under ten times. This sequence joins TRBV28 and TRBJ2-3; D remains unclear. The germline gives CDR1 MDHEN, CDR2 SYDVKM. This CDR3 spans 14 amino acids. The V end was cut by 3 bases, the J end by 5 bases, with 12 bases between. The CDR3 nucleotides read TGTGCCAGCAGTTTCAAGGAGTCCGAAGATACGCAGTATTTT. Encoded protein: CASSFKESEDTQYF.

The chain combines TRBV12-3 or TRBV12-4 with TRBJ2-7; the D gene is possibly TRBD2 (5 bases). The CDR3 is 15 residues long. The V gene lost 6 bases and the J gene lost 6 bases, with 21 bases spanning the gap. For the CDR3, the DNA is TGTGCCAGCAGCTCTCAGACTATGAAGGCCGCCGAGCAGTACTTC. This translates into CASSSQTMKAAEQYF.

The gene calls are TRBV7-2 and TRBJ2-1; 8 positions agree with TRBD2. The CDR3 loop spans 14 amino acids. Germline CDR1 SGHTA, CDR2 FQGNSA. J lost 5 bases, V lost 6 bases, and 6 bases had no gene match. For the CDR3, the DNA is TGTGCCAGCAGGGTCGGGGGGGACAACAATGAGCAGTTCTTC. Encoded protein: CASRVGGDNNEQFF.

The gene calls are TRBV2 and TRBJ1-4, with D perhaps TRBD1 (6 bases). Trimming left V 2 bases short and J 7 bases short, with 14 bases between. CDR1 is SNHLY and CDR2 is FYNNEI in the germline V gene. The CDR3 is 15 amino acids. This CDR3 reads CASSESRGRSEKLFF. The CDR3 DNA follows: TGTGCCAGCAGTGAAAGCAGGGGACGGAGTGAAAAACTGTTTTTT. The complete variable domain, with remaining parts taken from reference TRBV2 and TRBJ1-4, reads EPEVTQTPSHQVTQMGQEVILRCVPISNHLYFYWYRQILGQKVEFLVSFYNNEISEKSEIFDDQFSVERPDGSNFTLKIRSTKLEDSAMYFCASSESRGRSEKLFFGSGTQLSVL.

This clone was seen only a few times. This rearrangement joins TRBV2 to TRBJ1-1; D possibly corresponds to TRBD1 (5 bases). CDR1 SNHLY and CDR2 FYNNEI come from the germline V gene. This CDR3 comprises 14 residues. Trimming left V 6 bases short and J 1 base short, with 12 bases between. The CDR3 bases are TGTGCCAGCAGCAATCCGGGACCGAACACTGAAGCTTTCTTT. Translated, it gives CASSNPGPNTEAFF.

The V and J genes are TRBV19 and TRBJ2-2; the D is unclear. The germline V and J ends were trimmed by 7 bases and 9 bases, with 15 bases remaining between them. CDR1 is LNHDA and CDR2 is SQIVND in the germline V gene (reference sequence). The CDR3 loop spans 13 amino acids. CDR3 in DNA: TGTGCCAGTATGGCCGGGCGGCATTGGGAGCTGTTTTTT. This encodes CASMAGRHWELFF.

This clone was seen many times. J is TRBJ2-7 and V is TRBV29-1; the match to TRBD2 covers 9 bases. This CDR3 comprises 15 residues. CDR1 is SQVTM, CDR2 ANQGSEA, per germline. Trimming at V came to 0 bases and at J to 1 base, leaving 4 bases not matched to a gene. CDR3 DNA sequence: TGCAGCGTTGAAGAATTTAGCGGGAGTTCCTACGAGCAGTACTTC. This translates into CSVEEFSGSSYEQYF.

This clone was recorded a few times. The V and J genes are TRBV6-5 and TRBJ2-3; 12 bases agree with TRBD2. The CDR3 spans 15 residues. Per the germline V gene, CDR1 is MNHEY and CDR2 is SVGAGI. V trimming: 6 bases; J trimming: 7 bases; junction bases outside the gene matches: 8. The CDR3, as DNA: TGTGCCAGCAGCTTGACTAGCGGGAGTGGGAATACGCAGTATTTT. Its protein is CASSLTSGSGNTQYF.

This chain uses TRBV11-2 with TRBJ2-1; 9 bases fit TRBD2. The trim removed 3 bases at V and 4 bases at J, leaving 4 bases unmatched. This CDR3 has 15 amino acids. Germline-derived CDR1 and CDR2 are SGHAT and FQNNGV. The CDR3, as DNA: TGTGCCAGCAGCTTCTCGACTAGCGGTTACAATGAGCAGTTCTTC. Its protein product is CASSFSTSGYNEQFF.

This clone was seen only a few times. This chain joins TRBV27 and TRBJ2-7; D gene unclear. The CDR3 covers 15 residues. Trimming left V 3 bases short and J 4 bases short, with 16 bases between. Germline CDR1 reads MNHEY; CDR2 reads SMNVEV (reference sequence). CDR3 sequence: CASSFRGSYLYEQYF. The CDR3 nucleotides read TGTGCCAGCAGTTTTAGAGGTTCTTATTTATACGAGCAGTACTTC.

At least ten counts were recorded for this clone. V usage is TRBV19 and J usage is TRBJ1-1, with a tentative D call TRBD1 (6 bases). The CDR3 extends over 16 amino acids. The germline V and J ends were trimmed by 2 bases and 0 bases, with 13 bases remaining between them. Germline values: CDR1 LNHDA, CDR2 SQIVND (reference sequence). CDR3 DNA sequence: TGTGCCAGTAGTATAAGGGGGGCATGGATGAACACTGAAGCTTTCTTT. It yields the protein CASSIRGAWMNTEAFF.

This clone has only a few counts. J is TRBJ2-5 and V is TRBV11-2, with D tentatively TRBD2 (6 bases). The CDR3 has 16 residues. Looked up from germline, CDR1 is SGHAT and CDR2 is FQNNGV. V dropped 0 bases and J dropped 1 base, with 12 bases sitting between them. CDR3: CASSLDLGGFQETQYF. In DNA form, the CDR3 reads TGTGCCAGCAGCTTAGATCTGGGGGGATTCCAAGAGACCCAGTACTTC.

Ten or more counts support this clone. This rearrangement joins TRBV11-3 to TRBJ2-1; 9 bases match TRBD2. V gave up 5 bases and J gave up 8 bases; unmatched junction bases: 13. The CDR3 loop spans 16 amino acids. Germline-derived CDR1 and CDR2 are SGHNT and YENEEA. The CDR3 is CASSPIGLAGSHEQFF. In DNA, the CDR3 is TGTGCCAGCAGCCCCATTGGGCTAGCGGGATCACATGAGCAGTTCTTC.

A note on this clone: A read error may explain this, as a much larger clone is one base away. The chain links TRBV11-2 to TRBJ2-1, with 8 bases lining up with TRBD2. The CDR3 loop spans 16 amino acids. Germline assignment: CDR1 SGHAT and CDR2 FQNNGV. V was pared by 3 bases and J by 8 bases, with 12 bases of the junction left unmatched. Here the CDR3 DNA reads TGTGCCAGCAGCTTTAGGGCGGGAGGACCTCAGGATGAGCAGTTCTTC. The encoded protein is CASSFRAGGPQDEQFF.

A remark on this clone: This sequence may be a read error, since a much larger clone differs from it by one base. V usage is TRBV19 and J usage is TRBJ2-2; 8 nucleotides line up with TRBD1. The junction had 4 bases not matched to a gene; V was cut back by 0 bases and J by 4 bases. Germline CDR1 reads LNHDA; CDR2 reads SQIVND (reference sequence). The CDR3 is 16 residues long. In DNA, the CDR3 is TGTGCCAGTAGTATAGAATGCAGGGGGCTCACCGGGGAGCTGTTTTTT. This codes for CASSIECRGLTGELFF.

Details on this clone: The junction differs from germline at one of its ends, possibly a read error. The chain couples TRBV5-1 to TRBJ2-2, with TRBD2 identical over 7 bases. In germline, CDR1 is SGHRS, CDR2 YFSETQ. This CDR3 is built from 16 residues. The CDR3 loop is CASSLSAGPNTVELFF. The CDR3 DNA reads TGCGCCAGCAGCCTGTCAGCGGGACCCAACACCGTGGAGCTGTTTTTT. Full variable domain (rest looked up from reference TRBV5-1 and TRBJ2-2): KAGVTQTPRYLIKTRGQQVTLSCSPISGHRSVSWYQQTPGQGLQFLFEYFSETQRNKGNFPGRFSGRQFSNSRSEMNVSTLELGDSALYLCASSLSAGPNTVELFFGEGSRLTVL.

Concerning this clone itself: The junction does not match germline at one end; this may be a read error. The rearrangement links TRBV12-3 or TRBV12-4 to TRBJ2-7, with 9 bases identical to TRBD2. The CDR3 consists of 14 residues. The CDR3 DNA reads TGTTCCAGCAGTTTTATTAGCGGGAGCTTCGAGCAGTACTTC. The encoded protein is CSSSFISGSFEQYF.

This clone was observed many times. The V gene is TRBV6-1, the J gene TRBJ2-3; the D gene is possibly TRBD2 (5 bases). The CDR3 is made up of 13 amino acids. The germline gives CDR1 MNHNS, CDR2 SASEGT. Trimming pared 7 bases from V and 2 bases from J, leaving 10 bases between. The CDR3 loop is CASMRALTDTQYF. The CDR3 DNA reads TGTGCCAGCATGAGGGCCCTCACAGATACGCAGTATTTT.

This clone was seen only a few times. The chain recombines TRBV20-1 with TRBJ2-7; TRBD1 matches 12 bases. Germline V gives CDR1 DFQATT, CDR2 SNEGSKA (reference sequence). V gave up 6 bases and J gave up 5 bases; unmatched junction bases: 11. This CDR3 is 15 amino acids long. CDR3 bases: TGCAGTGCCACTCAACCGGGACAGGGGGCCCACGAGCAGTACTTC. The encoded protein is CSATQPGQGAHEQYF.

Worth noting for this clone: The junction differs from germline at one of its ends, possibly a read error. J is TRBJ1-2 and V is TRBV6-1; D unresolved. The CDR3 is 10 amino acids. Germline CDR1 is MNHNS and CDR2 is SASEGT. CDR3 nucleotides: TGTGCCAGCAGCGAAGATGGATGCACCTTC. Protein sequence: CASSEDGCTF.

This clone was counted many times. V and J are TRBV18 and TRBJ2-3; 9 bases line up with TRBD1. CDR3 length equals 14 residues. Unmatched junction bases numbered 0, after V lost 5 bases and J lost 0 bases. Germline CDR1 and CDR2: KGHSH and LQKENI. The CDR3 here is CASSDRGSTDTQYF. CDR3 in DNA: TGTGCCAGCTCAGACAGGGGGAGCACAGATACGCAGTATTTT.